The 10 T cell receptor beta chains below come from one sample, sequenced in a study of cytomegalovirus exposure and HLA in healthy donors. The PCR was carried out with 60 Vbeta primers and 13 Jbeta primers. TCRdb's table, derived via immunoSEQ multiplex PCR, lists solely in-frame clones and lacks some. The sample includes some 110,000 clones, approximately 80% of them seen just once. Sequencing used PBMCs. The receptor source for this set is a woman younger than 35 in good health and CMV-seropositive.

This chain joins TRBV30 and TRBJ1-1; perhaps TRBD1 as D (6 bases). The CDR3 extends over 13 amino acids. Germline CDR1 and CDR2: GTSNPN and SVGIG (reference sequence). Trimming removed 0 bases at V and 5 bases at J, with 10 bases between. Here the CDR3 DNA reads TGTGCCTGGAGTGTACTAAGGGGGACTGAAGCTTTCTTT. Translating gives CAWSVLRGTEAFF.

V and J are TRBV5-1 and TRBJ2-5, with D maybe TRBD2 (5 bases). Trimming removed 0 bases from V and 5 bases from J, with 11 bases in between. The germline V gene has CDR1 SGHRS and CDR2 YFSETQ. This CDR3 spans 14 amino acids. In nucleotides, the CDR3 is TGCGCCAGCAGCTTGGGAGGGCCCCAGGAGACCCAGTACTTC. Its translation is CASSLGGPQETQYF.

This chain joins TRBV28 and TRBJ1-1; D remains unclear. Trimming cost V 6 bases and J 1 base, with 9 bases left between them. Germline CDR1 reads MDHEN; CDR2 reads SYDVKM. The CDR3 sequence is 13 residues long. DNA of the CDR3: TGTGCCAGCAGCCCTAGAACGAACACTGAAGCTTTCTTT. This translates into CASSPRTNTEAFF.

V gene TRBV9 combines with J gene TRBJ2-5; a possible D gene is TRBD1 (6 bases). Per germline, CDR1 SGDLS and CDR2 YYNGEE. This CDR3 is built from 13 residues. Between the trimmed V and J ends, which lost 0 bases and 5 bases, there was a span of 8 bases. CDR3: CASSVAQGETQYF. The CDR3 bases are TGTGCCAGCAGCGTAGCCCAGGGGGAGACCCAGTACTTC.

The chain links TRBV2 to TRBJ2-7; 8 bases match TRBD2. The CDR3 consists of 15 residues. Germline-derived CDR1 and CDR2 are SNHLY and FYNNEI. Unmatched junction bases numbered 9, after V lost 6 bases and J lost 2 bases. The CDR3 coding sequence is TGTGCCAGCAGCGCCGGGACTAGTGGGACCTACGAGCAGTACTTC. Translation: CASSAGTSGTYEQYF.

The sample holds one count of this clone. This rearrangement joins TRBV11-2 to TRBJ1-1, with 11 bases lining up with TRBD1. Germline CDR1 and CDR2: SGHAT and FQNNGV. The trim removed 6 bases at V and 5 bases at J, leaving 2 bases unmatched. The CDR3 covers 13 residues. As DNA, the CDR3 is TGTGCCAGCAGTTGGGACAGGGGGACTGAAGCTTTCTTT. Translating gives CASSWDRGTEAFF.

The chain is built from TRBV5-1 and TRBJ1-4; a possible D gene is TRBD1 (6 bases). Trimming pared 2 bases from V and 6 bases from J, leaving 11 bases between. Germline CDR1 is SGHRS and CDR2 is YFSETQ. The CDR3 covers 14 residues. The CDR3 reads CASSLTGYDEKLFF. CDR3 bases: TGCGCCAGCAGCTTAACAGGGTATGATGAAAAACTGTTTTTT.

This sequence joins TRBV5-1 and TRBJ2-1; TRBD2 aligns across 13 bases. J lost 7 bases, V lost 4 bases, and 8 bases had no gene match. The CDR3 runs to 16 residues. Germline CDR1 SGHRS, CDR2 YFSETQ. This CDR3 is CASSLTGTSGINEQFF. The CDR3 DNA is TGCGCCAGCAGCCTAACCGGGACTAGCGGGATAAATGAGCAGTTCTTC.

This chain uses TRBV4-1 with TRBJ2-7, with 10 bases aligning to TRBD1. Trimming cost V 8 bases and J 2 bases; bases outside gene matches: 3. CDR3 length: 13 amino acids. The germline gives CDR1 MGHRA, CDR2 YSYEKL. CDR3 region: CASRDRGAYEQYF. The CDR3 region has the DNA TGCGCCAGCCGGGACAGGGGAGCCTACGAGCAGTACTTC.

The chain employs TRBV15 and TRBJ2-1; D might be TRBD2 (6 bases). CDR3 size: 17 residues. Trimming shortened V by 1 base and J by 3 bases, and 16 bases separated the two germline ends. Per germline, CDR1 LNHNV and CDR2 YYDKDF (reference sequence). CDR3 nucleotides: TGTGCCACCAGCAGAGCCACCGGGGGATTGGTCTACAATGAGCAGTTCTTC. Its translation is CATSRATGGLVYNEQFF.